These 23 T cell receptor beta chains were all obtained from the same sample, sequenced in a study of T cell repertoires in cytomegalovirus infection. TCRdb re-analysed the reads in MiXCR, keeping a single row per CDR3 protein. The table records around 130,000 distinct CDR3 sequences, 20% to 30% of them present only once. The antigens for these receptors are not known. The sequenced sample consisted of PBMCs, sequenced either directly or after in vitro stimulation (not recorded which). The origin of the receptors is a human donor in good health (CMV status not recorded). Some clones in this sample may be carry-over from other donors' samples.

This clonotype appeared many times. The V call is TRBV20-1, the J call TRBJ1-4; 7 bases fit TRBD1. V shed 3 bases, J shed 2 bases, and the junction held 12 bases outside the gene matches. Germline values: CDR1 DFQATT, CDR2 SNEGSKA (reference sequence). CDR3 length: 17 amino acids. CDR3 DNA sequence: TGCAGTGCTAGGGAAGTTCTTCGGACAGGCACTAATGAAAAACTGTTTTTT. It encodes CSAREVLRTGTNEKLFF.

CDR3 DNA: TGCGCCAGCAGCCAAGATCGTGGCGCGGGCCAAGAGACCCAGTACTTC. The encoded protein is CASSQDRGAGQETQYF. This rearrangement joins TRBV4-1 to TRBJ2-5, with D tentatively TRBD2 (5 bases). Germline CDR1 MGHRA, CDR2 YSYEKL. V lost 0 bases and J lost 1, with 12 bases in between. This CDR3 comprises 16 residues.

The DNA for the CDR3 is TGTGCCAGCAGCCAAGATATTGGCAGCACAGATACGCAGTATTTT. As protein: CASSQDIGSTDTQYF. The genes are TRBV3-1 and TRBJ2-3; D gene unclear. Trimming pared 0 bases from V and 0 bases from J, leaving 7 bases between. This CDR3 contains 15 residues. Germline V gene lookup returns CDR1 LGHDT and CDR2 YNNKEL (reference sequence).

The CDR3: CSGELASQETQYF. CDR3 DNA: TGCAGCGGCGAACTAGCGTCACAAGAGACCCAGTACTTC. V and J are TRBV29-1 and TRBJ2-5; 7 bases align to TRBD2. Trimming cost V 7 bases and J 2 bases; bases outside gene matches: 7. Germline V lookup: CDR1 SQVTM, CDR2 ANQGSEA. The CDR3 is 13 amino acids.

The V call is TRBV6-1, the J call TRBJ1-1, with D hard to call. The CDR3 contains 13 residues. Trimming removed 4 bases from V and 1 base from J, with 7 bases in between. Germline assignment: CDR1 MNHNS and CDR2 SASEGT. CDR3 sequence: CASSVSPNTEAFF. CDR3 DNA: TGTGCCAGCAGTGTGTCTCCGAACACTGAAGCTTTCTTT.

The rearrangement uses TRBV20-1 and TRBJ1-1; D unresolved. The V end was cut by 0 bases, the J end by 3 bases, with 11 bases between. This CDR3 is 14 amino acids long. In germline, CDR1 is DFQATT, CDR2 SNEGSKA (reference sequence). CDR3: CSARDAGVDTEAFF. The CDR3 region has the DNA TGCAGTGCTAGAGATGCCGGGGTGGACACTGAAGCTTTCTTT.

This chain uses TRBV19 with TRBJ1-2, with D perhaps matching TRBD1 (5 bases). The CDR3 extends over 13 amino acids. The germline V gene encodes CDR1 LNHDA and CDR2 SQIVND (reference sequence). Trimming took 5 bases from V and 5 from J, leaving 12 bases between them. The CDR3: CASSAGVRYGYTF. The CDR3 DNA reads as TGTGCCAGTAGTGCGGGGGTCCGGTATGGCTACACCTTC.

This clonotype was detected a few times. V and J are TRBV12-3 or TRBV12-4 and TRBJ1-5, with D possibly TRBD1 on 5 matching bases. There are 13 residues in the CDR3. Trimming took 7 bases from V and 2 from J, leaving 9 bases between them. This CDR3 reads CASTWGGNQPQHF. CDR3 DNA sequence: TGTGCCAGCACCTGGGGGGGCAATCAGCCCCAGCATTTT.

The chain couples TRBV7-9 to TRBJ1-2; D gene unclear. V shed 1 base and J shed 5 bases, with 8 bases lying between them. CDR3 size: 13 residues. Germline V gene lookup returns CDR1 SEHNR and CDR2 FQNEAQ (reference sequence). The CDR3 DNA follows: TGTGCCAGCAGCTTAGGACCGGGTTATGGCTACACCTTC. Translated, it gives CASSLGPGYGYTF.

V usage is TRBV11-1 and J usage is TRBJ2-7, with D possibly TRBD2 on 5 matching bases. Between the trimmed V and J ends, which lost 5 bases and 4 bases, there was a span of 12 bases. CDR1 is SGHAT, CDR2 FQDESV, per germline (reference sequence). The length of the CDR3 is 13 residues. In nucleotides, the CDR3 is TGTGCCAGCAGCCCCGGGATGTTTTACGAGCAGTACTTC. It yields the protein CASSPGMFYEQYF.

The chain combines TRBV6-2 or TRBV6-3 with TRBJ2-1; D might be TRBD1 (7 bases). Trimming stripped 7 bases from V and 10 bases from J, with 29 bases between. This CDR3 region has 17 residues. Germline V gene data show CDR1 as MNHEY and CDR2 as SVGEGT. CDR3 sequence: CASNGGGILNRGEEQFF. In DNA form, the CDR3 reads TGTGCCAGCAACGGAGGAGGGATTCTGAACAGGGGAGAAGAGCAGTTCTTC.

This clonotype was detected many times. The CDR3 nucleotides are TGTGCCAGCATCAAATGCCAGGATTACGAGCAGTACGTC. Translated: CASIKCQDYEQYV. J is TRBJ2-7 and V is TRBV7-2; D gene uncertain. V shed 7 bases and J shed 4 bases, with 14 bases lying between them. CDR1 and CDR2 (germline): SGHTA, FQGNSA. The CDR3 contains 13 residues.

The V call is TRBV11-2, the J call TRBJ2-7; TRBD1 or TRBD2 may be the D gene (5 bases each). CDR1 and CDR2 (germline): SGHAT, FQNNGV. This CDR3 spans 15 amino acids. V lost 5 bases to trimming and J lost 3 bases, with 17 bases between them. DNA of the CDR3: TGTGCCAGCAGCCCCAGGCAGGGAGACCTCTACGAGCAGTACGTC. Translation: CASSPRQGDLYEQYV.

V and J are TRBV6-2 or TRBV6-3 and TRBJ1-1; D is perhaps TRBD1 (5 bases). The CDR3 sequence is 15 residues long. Germline values: CDR1 MNHEY, CDR2 SVGEGT. Trimming took 6 bases from V and 6 from J, leaving 20 bases between them. For the CDR3, the DNA is TGTGCCAGCAGCCGCGATACCGGGGGACGGGCTGAAGCTTTCTTT. Protein: CASSRDTGGRAEAFF.

The genes are TRBV12-3 or TRBV12-4 and TRBJ1-1; D remains unclear. CDR3 size: 13 residues. V gave up 2 bases and J gave up 5 bases, with 9 bases separating them. CDR3 DNA: TGTGCCAGCAGTTTACGGGGATCAACTGAAGCTTTCTTT. Translated: CASSLRGSTEAFF.

This clonotype was detected a few times. The chain links TRBV7-6 to TRBJ2-3, with D uncertain. CDR1 is SGHVS, CDR2 FNYEAQ, per germline. V was shortened by 5 bases and J by 4 bases, with 4 bases between the two germline ends. There are 11 residues in the CDR3. The CDR3 is CASSPADTQYF. DNA of the CDR3: TGTGCCAGCAGCCCCGCAGATACGCAGTATTTT.

For this clonotype: Here the CDR3 omits its conserved ending phenylalanine or tryptophan, so a read error is the likely source. The V call is TRBV6-2 or TRBV6-3, the J call TRBJ1-2; a weak D match, TRBD1 (6 bases). Trimming left V 6 bases short and J 4 bases short, with 15 bases between. The CDR3 is made up of 14 amino acids. Germline V gene lookup returns CDR1 MNHEY and CDR2 SVGEGT. CDR3 DNA: TGTGCCAGCAGCCTGCCCCCGGGGGCCTATGGCTACACCCTC. Its protein product is CASSLPPGAYGYTL.

This clonotype was counted a few times. The chain uses TRBV30 and TRBJ2-3; D gene ambiguous. Looked up from germline, CDR1 is GTSNPN and CDR2 is SVGIG (reference sequence). Trimming removed 8 bases from V and 3 bases from J, with 18 bases in between. The CDR3 sequence is 14 residues long. The CDR3 sequence: CATQGSRRTDTQYF. The CDR3 bases are TGTGCCACCCAAGGGTCACGAAGGACAGATACGCAGTATTTT.

There are many counts of this clonotype. CDR3 nucleotides: TGTGCCAGCAGCCCACAAAATCTAGCGGGCGCCCCGGGCGAGCAGTACTTC. This gives the protein CASSPQNLAGAPGEQYF. V usage is TRBV7-9 and J usage is TRBJ2-7; 8 nucleotides agree with TRBD2. Germline lookup yields CDR1 SEHNR and CDR2 FQNEAQ (reference sequence). J was trimmed by 6 bases and V by 5 bases; bases with no gene match: 18. The CDR3 consists of 17 residues.

The rearrangement joins TRBV7-4 to TRBJ2-3; TRBD2 matches 10 bases. The CDR3 spans 17 residues. Germline loops: CDR1 SGHVT, CDR2 SQSDAQ. The trim removed 0 bases at V and 0 bases at J, leaving 3 bases unmatched. CDR3 sequence reads: CASSLALAGGSTDTQYF. The CDR3 DNA follows: TGTGCCAGCAGCTTAGCTTTAGCGGGAGGAAGCACAGATACGCAGTATTTT.

The rearrangement links TRBV29-1 to TRBJ2-1; 10 bases agree with TRBD1. Per germline, CDR1 SQVTM and CDR2 ANQGSEA. This CDR3 spans 14 amino acids. Trimming removed 4 bases from V and 6 bases from J; junction bases left unmatched: 6. The CDR3 nucleotides read TGCAGCGTTGTGGGGACAGGGGTATCCAATGAGCAGTTCTTC. This gives the protein CSVVGTGVSNEQFF.

This clonotype was seen many times. The chain combines TRBV7-2 with TRBJ1-6, with D unresolved. Germline assignment: CDR1 SGHTA and CDR2 FQGNSA. CDR3 size: 15 residues. The V end lost 2 bases, the J end lost 11 bases, and 16 bases lay between the germline ends. The CDR3 here is CASSLFGQVVTPLHF. The CDR3 region has the DNA TGTGCCAGCAGCTTATTCGGTCAGGTGGTGACACCCCTCCACTTT.

V usage is TRBV28 and J usage is TRBJ1-5; D may be TRBD1 (5 bases). The CDR3 is 17 residues long. V was pared by 2 bases and J by 5 bases, with 19 bases between. CDR1 MDHEN and CDR2 SYDVKM come from the germline V gene. CDR3 protein: CASSLPGGALVHQPQHF. The CDR3 region has the DNA TGTGCCAGCAGTTTACCCGGAGGGGCCCTCGTTCATCAGCCCCAGCATTTT.